These T cell receptor beta chains were read from a single sample in a study of post-analysis software for immune sequencing data. TCRdb re-called the PCR reads with MiXCR, one entry per CDR3 protein. Altogether about half a million distinct CDR3 sequences are present, 34% being singletons, with the ten largest covering less than 6%. The sequencing sample was made of blood. These receptors were taken from a girl under 18 with multiple sclerosis. The CDR3 runs from the conserved cysteine through the conserved F or W. D genes are given only for firm matches. Part of the rows lack a size; the others show once, few, many or a class for expanded clones.

>NA|NA|TRBJ1-5|TRBV19
CASSMGGGQPQHF
TGTGCCAGTAGTATGGGTGGAGGTCAGCCCCAGCATTTT
>few|TRBD2|TRBJ2-2|TRBV9
CASRSGGNTGELFF
TGTGCCAGCCGAAGCGGGGGCAACACCGGGGAGCTGTTTTTT
>NA|NA|TRBJ2-3|TRBV10-3
CASAKGGSADTQYF
TGTGCCTCCGCGAAGGGCGGTAGCGCAGATACGCAGTATTTT
>NA|TRBD2|TRBJ2-1|TRBV20-1
CSARDRTSFEQFF
TGCAGTGCTAGAGATCGGACTAGCTTCGAGCAGTTCTTC
>NA|TRBD2|TRBJ2-7|TRBV5-1
CASSASGTDEQYF
TGCGCCAGCAGTGCTAGCGGAACTGACGAGCAGTACTTC
>NA|TRBD2|TRBJ2-5|TRBV9
CASSVAGTSIQETQYF
TGTGCCAGCAGCGTAGCGGGGACTAGCATACAAGAGACCCAGTACTTC
>NA|NA|TRBJ1-1|TRBV29-1
CSVERAFF
TGCAGCGTTGAACGGGCTTTCTTT
>NA|NA|TRBJ2-5|TRBV24-1
CATSDPGETQYF
TGTGCCACCAGTGATCCCGGCGAGACCCAGTACTTC
>few|NA|TRBJ2-5|TRBV24-1
CATSDFTLGSQETQYF
TGTGCCACCAGTGATTTCACACTAGGGAGCCAAGAGACCCAGTACTTC
>NA|NA|TRBJ2-3|TRBV12-3/TRBV12-4
CASSFDSGKDTQYF
TGTGCCAGCAGTTTCGACAGTGGCAAAGATACGCAGTATTTT
>few|NA|TRBJ1-2|TRBV5-1
CASSQDPDYGYTF
TGCGCCAGCAGCCAAGACCCTGACTATGGCTACACCTTC
>few|NA|TRBJ1-6|TRBV6-1
CASSGQGRSSYNSPLHF
TGTGCCAGCAGTGGCCAGGGACGGAGCTCCTATAATTCACCCCTCCACTTT